This T cell receptor beta chain stems from a study of regulatory T cells in long-lasting Graves disease. Whole-study results and caveats: Reduced TCR diversity was observed in persistent Graves' patients versus newly diagnosed patients.

The sample holds many counts of this clonotype. Its antigen is currently unknown. Time point in this sample: persistent/refractory GD, antithyroid drugs over 5 years with positive TRAb. Preparation of the TCR library used RNA extracted from PBMCs. Construction of the TCR beta libraries employed iRepertoire HTBI primers in conjunction with Arm-PCR of CDR3 regions. Using its own MiXCR run on the multiplex PCR reads, TCRdb lists one record per CDR3 protein. The sample lists about 430,000 distinct CDR3 sequences, roughly a fifth seen once, with 13% to 15% in the top ten. The V segment lost 0 bases and the J segment 4 bases; nucleotides outside the gene matches: 4. This CDR3 has 16 residues. CDR1 and CDR2 (germline): MNHEY, SVGAGI.

Source: peripheral blood mononuclear cells (PBMCs), taken when the disease was refractory, from a patient treated with antithyroid drugs. This TCR was sampled from a female donor with Graves disease. The chain combines TRBV6-5 with TRBJ2-4; 9 bases fit TRBD2. DNA for the CDR3: TGTGCCAGCAGTTACTCGTCTAGCGGGACAAAAAACATTCAGTACTTC. Translated, it gives CASSYSSSGTKNIQYF.